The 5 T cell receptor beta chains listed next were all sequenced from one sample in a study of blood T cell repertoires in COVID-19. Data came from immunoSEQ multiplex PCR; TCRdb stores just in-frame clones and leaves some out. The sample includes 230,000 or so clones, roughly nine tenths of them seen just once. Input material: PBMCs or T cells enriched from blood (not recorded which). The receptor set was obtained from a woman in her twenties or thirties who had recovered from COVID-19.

The CDR3 region is CSAAPGQGSLTEAFF. DNA for the CDR3: TGCAGCGCCGCGCCCGGACAGGGGAGTTTGACTGAAGCTTTCTTT. The chain couples TRBV29-1 to TRBJ1-1; 9 bases agree with TRBD1. CDR1 and CDR2 from the germline V gene are SQVTM and ANQGSEA. V lost 7 bases to trimming and J lost 5 bases; unmatched junction nucleotides: 14. The CDR3 is 15 amino acids.

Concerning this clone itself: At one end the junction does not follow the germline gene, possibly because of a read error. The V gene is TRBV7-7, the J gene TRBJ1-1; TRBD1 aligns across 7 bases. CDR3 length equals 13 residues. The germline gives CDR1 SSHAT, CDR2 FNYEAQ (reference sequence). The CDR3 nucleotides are TGTGCTAGCAGTTATGACAGGGACACTGAAGCTTTCTTT. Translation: CASSYDRDTEAFF.

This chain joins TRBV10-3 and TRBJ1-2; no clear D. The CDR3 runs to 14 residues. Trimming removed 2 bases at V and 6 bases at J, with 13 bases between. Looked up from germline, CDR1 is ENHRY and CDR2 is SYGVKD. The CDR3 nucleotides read TGTGCCATCAGTGAGATAATCCGGGGAGATGGCTACACCTTC. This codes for CAISEIIRGDGYTF.

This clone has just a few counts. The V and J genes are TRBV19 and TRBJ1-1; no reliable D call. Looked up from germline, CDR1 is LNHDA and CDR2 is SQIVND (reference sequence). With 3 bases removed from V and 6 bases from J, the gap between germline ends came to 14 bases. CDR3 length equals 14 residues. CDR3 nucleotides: TGTGCCAGTAGTATTCCCCAACACCGGGCTGAAGCTTTCTTT. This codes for CASSIPQHRAEAFF.

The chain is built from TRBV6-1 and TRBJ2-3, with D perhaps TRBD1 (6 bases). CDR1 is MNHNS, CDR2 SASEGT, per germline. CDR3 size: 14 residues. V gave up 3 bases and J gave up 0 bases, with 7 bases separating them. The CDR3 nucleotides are TGTGCCAGCAGTGATCAGGGGAGCACAGATACGCAGTATTTT. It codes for CASSDQGSTDTQYF.